These 25 T cell receptor beta chains came from one sample sequenced in a study of siplizumab effects on memory and regulatory T cells. Sequencing was performed with immunoSEQ multiplex PCR; in TCRdb, only in-frame clones are kept and a portion is missing. Counted here are about 100,000 clones, 80% to 95% occurring once; the ten biggest clones make up 12%. What was sequenced was non-Treg CD4+ T cells sorted from blood. These receptors all stem from a human donor in good health.

CDR3 sequence (DNA): TGTGCCAGCAGCTTAACTAGCGGGAGGCAAAACAATGAGCAGTTCTTC. It translates to CASSLTSGRQNNEQFF. The rearrangement uses TRBV7-8 and TRBJ2-1, with TRBD2 matching 12 bases. V lost 2 bases and J lost 5; bases outside the gene matches: 4. The CDR3 runs to 16 residues. Germline-derived CDR1 and CDR2 are SGHVS and FQNEAQ. The variable domain in full, completed from reference TRBV7-8 and TRBJ2-1, reads GAGVSQSPRYKVAKRGQDVALRCDPISGHVSLFWYQQALGQGPEFLTYFQNEAQLDKSGLPSDRFFAERPEGSVSTLKIQRTQQEDSAVYLCASSLTSGRQNNEQFFGPGTRLTVL.

This chain connects TRBV29-1 to TRBJ2-5, with a possible D match to TRBD2 (5 bases). CDR1 is SQVTM and CDR2 is ANQGSEA in the germline V gene. This CDR3 spans 12 amino acids. Trimming removed 4 bases from V and 5 bases from J, with 11 bases in between. The CDR3 is CSVVAGVETQYF. The CDR3 nucleotides are TGCAGCGTTGTAGCCGGGGTTGAGACCCAGTACTTC.

This chain links TRBV18 with TRBJ2-3, with 10 bases matching TRBD1. The CDR3 covers 20 residues. Unmatched junction bases numbered 17, after V lost 3 bases and J lost 2 bases. Germline V gene sequence: CDR1 KGHSH, CDR2 LQKENI. This CDR3 is CASSPFSPGGTGAFTDTQYF. DNA for the CDR3: TGTGCCAGCTCACCCTTCTCTCCGGGCGGGACAGGGGCCTTCACAGATACGCAGTATTTT.

This chain joins TRBV5-4 and TRBJ1-3, with D hard to call. Per the germline V gene, CDR1 is SGHNT and CDR2 is YYREEE (reference sequence). The CDR3 has 12 amino acids. Trimming took 4 bases from V and 7 from J, leaving 9 bases between them. This CDR3 is CASSLDPNTIYF. CDR3 coding DNA: TGTGCCAGCAGCCTTGACCCCAACACCATATATTTT.

The V and J genes are TRBV18 and TRBJ1-5; D is possibly TRBD1 (5 bases). Trimming left V 8 bases short and J 0 bases short, with 14 bases between. Germline V gene lookup returns CDR1 KGHSH and CDR2 LQKENI. This CDR3 comprises 15 residues. The CDR3 DNA reads TGTGCCAGCGCAACGACAGTAAATAGCAATCAGCCCCAGCATTTT. This gives the protein CASATTVNSNQPQHF.

The V call is TRBV14, the J call TRBJ1-2; the D is unclear. Trimming removed 1 base from V and 2 bases from J, with 2 bases in between. The CDR3 has 12 residues. The germline gives CDR1 SGHDN, CDR2 FVKESK. The CDR3 sequence is CASSQVNYGYTF. For the CDR3, the DNA is TGTGCCAGCAGCCAAGTCAACTATGGCTACACCTTC.

J is TRBJ1-1 and V is TRBV19; D perhaps matches TRBD1 (6 bases). This CDR3 is built from 14 residues. Germline CDR1 and CDR2: LNHDA and SQIVND (reference sequence). V lost 2 bases, J lost 5 bases, and 12 bases lay in between. CDR3 protein: CASSITRGATEAFF. The CDR3 DNA sequence: TGTGCCAGTAGTATAACGCGGGGGGCAACTGAAGCTTTCTTT.

The chain combines TRBV4-2 with TRBJ1-5; D gene unclear. The CDR3 is made up of 15 amino acids. The V end lost 0 bases, the J end lost 1 base, and 7 bases lay between the germline ends. The germline V gene has CDR1 LGHNA and CDR2 YNFKEQ. The CDR3 here is CASSQDLASNQPQHF. The CDR3 region has the DNA TGTGCCAGCAGCCAAGATTTGGCGAGCAATCAGCCCCAGCATTTT.

This clone showed up just once. The chain is built from TRBV28 and TRBJ1-5; TRBD1 is a possible D gene (6 bases). The CDR3 runs to 14 residues. Germline V CDR1 and CDR2: MDHEN, SYDVKM. The V end lost 7 bases, the J end lost 4 bases, and 14 bases lay between the germline ends. The CDR3 is CASTMTGLNQPQHF. In nucleotides, the CDR3 is TGTGCCAGCACCATGACAGGATTAAATCAGCCCCAGCATTTT.

The chain joins TRBV9 to TRBJ2-7; 9 bases match TRBD1. The CDR3 length is 13 residues. CDR1 and CDR2 (germline): SGDLS, YYNGEE. V dropped 7 bases and J dropped 1; count of bases not matched to a gene: 3. In DNA, the CDR3 is TGTGCCAGCGGGACAGGGAGTTCCTACGAGCAGTACTTC. Translation: CASGTGSSYEQYF.

This clone was observed a few times. The J gene is TRBJ2-6, the V gene TRBV19, with D possibly being TRBD2 (6 bases). This CDR3 spans 17 amino acids. The V gene's germline CDR1 is LNHDA and CDR2 SQIVND (reference sequence). V was pared by 5 bases and J by 2 bases, with 16 bases between. The CDR3 DNA reads TGTGCCAGTAGTTCATCTAGCGTGGTAACTGGGGCCAACGTCCTGACTTTC. Amino acids: CASSSSSVVTGANVLTF.

The chain combines TRBV2 with TRBJ1-2; 8 bases are a match to TRBD1. The CDR3 runs 13 residues. In germline, CDR1 is SNHLY, CDR2 FYNNEI. The junction had 5 bases not matched to a gene; V was cut back by 5 bases and J by 6 bases. The CDR3 is CASSLDREDGYTF. The CDR3, as DNA: TGTGCCAGCAGTTTGGACAGGGAGGATGGCTACACCTTC.

The CDR3 nucleotides read TGTGCCAGTAGTATAGACGCAGGGACAGGGGCAAGCTACACCTTC. Translating it yields CASSIDAGTGASYTF. This chain uses TRBV19 with TRBJ1-2, with 10 bases lining up with TRBD1. Germline V gene lookup returns CDR1 LNHDA and CDR2 SQIVND (reference sequence). The V segment lost 0 bases and the J segment 9 bases; nucleotides outside the gene matches: 7. This CDR3 comprises 15 residues.

The chain couples TRBV30 to TRBJ2-3; possible D gene TRBD2, 7 bases. This CDR3 region has 18 residues. Trimming shortened V by 1 base and J by 0 bases, and 20 bases separated the two germline ends. Looked up from germline, CDR1 is GTSNPN and CDR2 is SVGIG (reference sequence). This CDR3 reads CAWSGSVRGASSTDTQYF. DNA for the CDR3: TGTGCCTGGAGTGGTTCCGTTCGGGGGGCCTCTAGCACAGATACGCAGTATTTT.

The chain recombines TRBV7-2 with TRBJ2-1; D is unresolved. Deletions cut 5 bases from V and 5 bases from J, with 16 bases between. This CDR3 has 15 residues. Germline CDR1 is SGHTA and CDR2 is FQGNSA. CDR3 DNA sequence: TGTGCCAGCAGCCCCATCCCCCTAGATAACAATGAGCAGTTCTTC. It translates to CASSPIPLDNNEQFF.

The V gene is TRBV7-8, the J gene TRBJ2-7; D not certain. V lost 4 bases and J 1 base, leaving 11 bases between the germline ends. Per germline, CDR1 SGHVS and CDR2 FQNEAQ. This CDR3 comprises 14 residues. CDR3 nucleotides: TGTGCCAGCAGCTCTTCTTCACCTTCCTACGAGCAGTACTTC. Amino acid sequence: CASSSSSPSYEQYF.

The rearrangement uses TRBV5-1 and TRBJ2-7, with D perhaps TRBD2 (5 bases). There are 15 residues in the CDR3. Germline V gene lookup returns CDR1 SGHRS and CDR2 YFSETQ. V lost 0 bases and J 0 bases, leaving 10 bases between the germline ends. CDR3 sequence reads: CASSLVTGGSYEQYF. CDR3 in DNA: TGCGCCAGCAGCTTGGTCACTGGAGGCTCCTACGAGCAGTACTTC.

V and J are TRBV6-5 and TRBJ1-2; D is ambiguous. Germline CDR1 is MNHEY and CDR2 is SVGAGI. This CDR3 has 11 amino acids. CDR3 sequence (DNA): TGTACCACCTGGTCGCTTCACGGCTACACCTTC. This codes for CTTWSLHGYTF.

This chain uses TRBV7-3 with TRBJ1-1, with D possibly matching TRBD1 (5 bases). Germline CDR1 SGHTA, CDR2 FQGTGA. V gave up 3 bases and J gave up 3 bases, with 14 bases separating them. CDR3 size: 15 residues. CDR3 residues: CASSLRGLRDTEAFF. The CDR3, as DNA: TGTGCCAGCAGCTTGAGGGGATTGAGAGACACTGAAGCTTTCTTT.

V is TRBV28 and J is TRBJ1-5; tentatively, D is TRBD1 (5 bases). This CDR3 region has 15 residues. V lost 3 bases and J 7 bases, leaving 16 bases between the germline ends. The V gene's germline CDR1 is MDHEN and CDR2 SYDVKM. This CDR3 is CASSLSPSGLQPQHF. Here the CDR3 DNA reads TGTGCCAGCAGTTTGTCTCCCTCAGGGCTGCAGCCCCAGCATTTT. The variable domain in full, completed from reference TRBV28 and TRBJ1-5, reads DVKVTQSSRYLVKRTGEKVFLECVQDMDHENMFWYRQDPGLGLRLIYFSYDVKMKEKGDIPEGYSVSREKKERFSLILESASTNQTSMYLCASSLSPSGLQPQHFGDGTRLSIL.

The genes are TRBV5-1 and TRBJ2-1, with D unclear. Trimming pared 5 bases from V and 0 bases from J, leaving 15 bases between. The CDR3 is made up of 16 amino acids. Germline V gene sequence: CDR1 SGHRS, CDR2 YFSETQ. This CDR3 reads CASSRAGRSSYNEQFF. The CDR3 DNA is TGCGCCAGCAGTCGAGCAGGCCGAAGCTCCTACAATGAGCAGTTCTTC.

The chain uses TRBV11-3 and TRBJ2-1, with a tentative D call TRBD2 (5 bases). The CDR3 contains 13 residues. The germline CDR1 and CDR2 sequences are SGHNT and YENEEA. Trimming left V 0 bases short and J 13 bases short, with 13 bases between. The CDR3 DNA reads as TGTGCCAGCAGCTTAGACGGCGGGCTCTCCCAGTTCTTC. Translating gives CASSLDGGLSQFF. Full variable domain (rest looked up from reference TRBV11-3 and TRBJ2-1): EAGVVQSPRYKIIEKKQPVAFWCNPISGHNTLYWYLQNLGQGPELLIRYENEEAVDDSQLPKDRFSAERLKGVDSTLKIQPAELGDSAVYLCASSLDGGLSQFFGPGTRLTVL.

The chain is built from TRBV5-4 and TRBJ2-1; weak D call: TRBD2 (6 bases). CDR3 size: 15 residues. Per the germline V gene, CDR1 is SGHNT and CDR2 is YYREEE (reference sequence). V lost 2 bases to trimming and J lost 1 base, with 10 bases between them. The DNA for the CDR3 is TGTGCCAGCAGCTTCCGGGAGCGGTCCTACAATGAGCAGTTCTTC. As protein: CASSFRERSYNEQFF.

The chain combines TRBV5-1 with TRBJ2-2; 8 positions agree with TRBD2. The V gene's germline CDR1 is SGHRS and CDR2 YFSETQ. The V gene end was trimmed by 5 bases and the J gene end by 5 bases; junction bases not matched to a gene: 8. This CDR3 has 15 amino acids. The CDR3 reads CASRPSGGWTGELFF. The CDR3 DNA reads as TGCGCCAGCAGGCCCAGCGGGGGTTGGACCGGGGAGCTGTTTTTT.

The chain has TRBV19 and TRBJ1-5, with D possibly TRBD1 on 5 matching bases. Trimming removed 8 bases at V and 1 base at J, with 15 bases between. The germline V gene encodes CDR1 LNHDA and CDR2 SQIVND (reference sequence). The CDR3 contains 15 residues. CDR3 in DNA: TGTGCCAGTCGTACCGAGAGACAGAGCAATCAGCCCCAGCATTTT. Translating gives CASRTERQSNQPQHF.